These T cell receptor beta chains were read from a single sample in a study of shared clonotypes between healthy human individuals. Some clones are missing from TCRdb's copy, which holds only in-frame ones; the method was immunoSEQ multiplex PCR. Of about 990,000 clones in the sample, approximately 80% were seen once. The sequencing sample was made of memory CD4+ T cells from PBMCs. Receptors were obtained from a man aged 18-30 years in good health. Some clones in this sample may be carry-over from other donors' samples. CDR3s include the opening cysteine and the closing phenylalanine or tryptophan.

V | CDR3
TRBV7-8 | CASTSLWDRGNNEQFF
TRBV9 | CASSGPTRDGQKSTDTQYF
TRBV11-3 | CASSLGTSVQETQYF
TRBV6-6 | CASSNPRGDTGELFF
TRBV7-9 | CASSLYSGTGDIEAFF
TRBV11-3 | CASSLGQSSYEQYF
TRBV4-3 | CASSLIVEAPEQYF
TRBV10-2 | CASRDYRDLYEQYF
TRBV7-2 | CASSTQHDSYEQYF
TRBV6-6 | CASSVGQGAKAFF
TRBV19 | CASSIGREDEKLFF
TRBV5-8 | CASSRQGGTGELFF
TRBV6-6 | CASSYKLSYEQYF
TRBV6-6 | CASSPFQGGMGPQHF
TRBV10-3 | CAITGGDYNEQFF
TRBV10-2 | CASTLGRRGDIQYF
TRBV7-3 | CASSSHSLASYNEQFF
TRBV7-6 | CASSPTGGRGTGELFF
TRBV15 | CATSRDHRENTEAFF
TRBV5-1 | CASAEGRDNEQFF
TRBV10-1 | CASSAVVGSETQYF
TRBV18 | CASSPLAMETQYF
TRBV28 | CASRQGNYGYTF
TRBV7-3 | CASSPTGDEQFF
TRBV2 | CASSRDSTDYEQYF
TRBV4-1 | CASSQELTSPYKETQYF
TRBV7-2 | CACLEGGAGANVLTF
TRBV5-4 | CASSFRKGLAVNEQYF
TRBV28 | CASSLLDKYNEQFF
TRBV19 | CAGRSSGANVLTF
TRBV7-8 | CASSLDGVYGYTF
TRBV18 | CASSPLWGNGELFF
TRBV9 | CASSPRSRQETQYF
TRBV19 | CASSILSGNKQFF
TRBV7-6 | CASSLVLGNEQFF
TRBV4-3 | CASSQDRTSGRGSYEQYF
TRBV11-2 | CASSLYVGGQGREQYF
TRBV9 | CASSVEGQSPYEQYF
TRBV4-3 | CASSQDRREAFF
TRBV7-2 | CASSFTSGGGQFF
TRBV6-5 | CASSRQGDTGELFF
TRBV6-5 | CASRSQGSGGYTF
TRBV27 | CASRTGEGGDYGYTF
TRBV29-1 | CSVGLDEQYF
TRBV18 | CASSRPGGSETQYF
TRBV6-1 | CASSEEPPTSYF
TRBV7-9 | CASSYSTGRTFF
TRBV20-1 | CRPVAYNEQFF
TRBV14 | CASSQAGTGIYGYTF
TRBV5-1 | CASSLKRVQDTEAFF
TRBV5-6 | CASSRVTPWPTNEKLFF
TRBV11-2 | CASRRIGVVDQYF
TRBV7-9 | CASSLQSAGELFF